This TCR beta chain was obtained from a study of blood T cell repertoires in COVID-19. Trimming at V came to 6 bases and at J to 1 base, leaving 6 bases not matched to a gene. From germline, CDR1 is MNHEY and CDR2 SVGAGI. This CDR3 contains 14 residues. Clones were read by immunoSEQ multiplex PCR, and TCRdb kept only the in-frame ones, dropping some. The table lists over 150,000 clones, 80% to 85% of them singletons. The sequenced sample was peripheral blood. The receptor was derived from a man aged 70 or older with active or convalescent COVID-19. The chain couples TRBV6-5 to TRBJ2-7, with 7 bases fitting TRBD1. The CDR3 bases are TGTGCCAGCAGGACCCAACAGGGGTCCTACGAGCAGTACTTC. Translated, it gives CASRTQQGSYEQYF.